These T cell receptor beta chains were read from a single sample in a study of shared clonotypes between healthy human individuals. TCRdb keeps only in-frame clones here, not all; method: immunoSEQ multiplex PCR. The sample gives 1,500,000 or so clones, about 96% of which show up once; over 1% is in the top ten. Sequencing used naive CD4+ T cells sorted from blood. Every receptor here comes from a man in his thirties or forties in good health. Each CDR3 is given with its conserved first and last residue. Each record gives: clone size, V gene, J gene, D gene, CDR3 protein, CDR3 DNA. The D gene is left open where the match is weak. Part of the rows lack a size; the others show once, few, many or a class for expanded clones.

clone_size: .; v_call: TRBV19; j_call: TRBJ2-5; d_call: .; cdr3_aa: CASSIDHGPGLYQETQYF; cdr3_nt: TGTGCCAGTAGTATAGATCACGGGCCAGGGCTATACCAAGAGACCCAGTACTTC
clone_size: .; v_call: TRBV5-4; j_call: TRBJ1-2; d_call: TRBD1; cdr3_aa: CASSTGQGYGYTF; cdr3_nt: TGTGCCAGCAGCACGGGACAGGGCTATGGCTACACCTTC
clone_size: .; v_call: TRBV20-1; j_call: TRBJ2-3; d_call: .; cdr3_aa: CSATDTDTQYF; cdr3_nt: TGCAGTGCTACGGACACAGATACGCAGTATTTT
clone_size: .; v_call: TRBV10-3; j_call: TRBJ1-1; d_call: .; cdr3_aa: CAIRTGRNTEAFF; cdr3_nt: TGTGCCATCAGGACCGGACGGAACACTGAAGCTTTCTTT
clone_size: .; v_call: TRBV28; j_call: TRBJ1-5; d_call: TRBD1; cdr3_aa: CASSHLTGKQPQHF; cdr3_nt: TGTGCCAGCAGTCATCTGACAGGGAAACAGCCCCAGCATTTT
clone_size: .; v_call: TRBV7-2; j_call: TRBJ2-3; d_call: .; cdr3_aa: CASSLGGRGDTQYF; cdr3_nt: TGTGCCAGCAGCTTAGGAGGCAGGGGAGATACGCAGTATTTT
clone_size: .; v_call: TRBV27; j_call: TRBJ1-1; d_call: .; cdr3_aa: CASSLSQGRNTEAFF; cdr3_nt: TGTGCCAGCAGTTTATCGCAGGGAAGGAACACTGAAGCTTTCTTT
clone_size: .; v_call: TRBV7-9; j_call: TRBJ2-3; d_call: TRBD2; cdr3_aa: CASILAGNTDTQYF; cdr3_nt: TGTGCCAGCATACTAGCGGGCAACACAGATACGCAGTATTTT
clone_size: once; v_call: TRBV29-1; j_call: TRBJ1-1; d_call: .; cdr3_aa: CSVSPGSGHTEAFF; cdr3_nt: TGCAGCGTTTCCCCCGGCAGCGGACACACTGAAGCTTTCTTT
clone_size: .; v_call: TRBV4-3; j_call: TRBJ2-3; d_call: .; cdr3_aa: CASSQGGVTDTQYF; cdr3_nt: TGCGCCAGCAGTCAGGGGGGAGTGACAGATACGCAGTATTTT
clone_size: once; v_call: TRBV10-1; j_call: TRBJ1-2; d_call: .; cdr3_aa: CASRATSNLRPYGYTF; cdr3_nt: TGCGCCAGCAGAGCCACCTCAAACCTCCGCCCCTATGGCTACACCTTC
clone_size: .; v_call: TRBV18; j_call: TRBJ2-7; d_call: TRBD2; cdr3_aa: CASSPLAGLALYEQYF; cdr3_nt: TGTGCCAGCTCACCACTTGCGGGACTAGCCCTCTACGAGCAGTACTTC
clone_size: .; v_call: TRBV19; j_call: TRBJ2-3; d_call: TRBD2; cdr3_aa: CASSAGMGRADTQYF; cdr3_nt: TGTGCCAGTAGTGCCGGGATGGGGAGGGCAGATACGCAGTATTTT
clone_size: .; v_call: TRBV5-1; j_call: TRBJ1-3; d_call: .; cdr3_aa: CASSLLTGGNTIYF; cdr3_nt: TGCGCCAGCAGCTTGTTAACAGGGGGAAACACCATATATTTT
clone_size: .; v_call: TRBV29-1; j_call: TRBJ2-1; d_call: TRBD2; cdr3_aa: CSVEVAGSYNEQFF; cdr3_nt: TGCAGCGTTGAGGTAGCGGGGTCCTACAATGAGCAGTTCTTC
clone_size: .; v_call: TRBV2; j_call: TRBJ1-5; d_call: .; cdr3_aa: CASSGRDGGQPQHF; cdr3_nt: TGTGCCAGCAGTGGCCGGGATGGTGGGCAGCCCCAGCATTTT
clone_size: few; v_call: TRBV9; j_call: TRBJ2-2; d_call: .; cdr3_aa: CASSVASGANTGELFF; cdr3_nt: TGTGCCAGCAGCGTAGCTTCAGGGGCGAACACCGGGGAGCTGTTTTTT
clone_size: .; v_call: TRBV9; j_call: TRBJ2-2; d_call: TRBD2; cdr3_aa: CASSRTSGSIGELFF; cdr3_nt: TGTGCCAGCAGCCGGACTAGCGGGAGCATCGGGGAGCTGTTTTTT
clone_size: .; v_call: TRBV29-1; j_call: TRBJ2-7; d_call: .; cdr3_aa: CSVSGTYEQYF; cdr3_nt: TGCAGCGTTTCCGGGACGTACGAGCAGTACTTC
clone_size: .; v_call: TRBV6-6; j_call: TRBJ2-7; d_call: .; cdr3_aa: CASSPADYEQYF; cdr3_nt: TGTGCCAGCAGTCCAGCCGATTACGAGCAGTACTTC